Below are 5 T cell receptor beta chains sequenced from a single sample in a study of CD8 T cells in ankylosing spondylitis. MiXCR was run by TCRdb on the 5' RACE reads, yielding one entry per CDR3 protein. The sample shows about 310,000 distinct CDR3 sequences, around 21% of them seen only once. Sequenced material: blood, either unsorted or a sorted T cell fraction (not recorded which). The receptors originated from a female donor with ankylosing spondylitis or in good health (not recorded which).

The chain employs TRBV4-3 and TRBJ2-3, with a weak D call TRBD2 (7 bases). The CDR3 is 18 amino acids. Trimming took off 0 bases at V and 1 base at J, with 17 bases between the two ends. Germline V gives CDR1 LGHNA, CDR2 YSLEER. CDR3 region: CASSQDGGGGGGTDTQYF. In DNA, the CDR3 is TGCGCCAGCAGCCAAGATGGAGGGGGGGGAGGCGGCACAGATACGCAGTATTTT.

This clonotype was seen at least ten times. The V and J genes are TRBV20-1 and TRBJ2-1; tentative D call: TRBD1 (5 bases). V was shortened by 3 bases and J by 13 bases, with 16 bases between the two germline ends. Germline V gene lookup returns CDR1 DFQATT and CDR2 SNEGSKA (reference sequence). The CDR3 spans 12 residues. CDR3 in DNA: TGCAGTGCTAGGCCCTCTCAGGGATCCCAGTTCTTC. This gives the protein CSARPSQGSQFF.

The chain combines TRBV20-1 with TRBJ2-3; maybe TRBD1 (6 bases). With 1 base removed from V and 4 bases from J, the gap between germline ends came to 12 bases. The CDR3 spans 14 residues. The germline CDR1 and CDR2 sequences are DFQATT and SNEGSKA (reference sequence). In nucleotides, the CDR3 is TGCAGTGCTAGAGGCCGGACAGAGGCAGATACGCAGTATTTT. It specifies CSARGRTEADTQYF.

The chain joins TRBV14 to TRBJ2-3; 7 bases are shared with TRBD2. CDR1 and CDR2 (germline): SGHDN, FVKESK. V shed 3 bases and J 3 bases; nucleotides not matched to a gene: 9. The CDR3 sequence is 16 residues long. The CDR3 DNA reads TGTGCCAGCAGCCAGCGTACGGGAGGTATAACAGATACGCAGTATTTT. Translating it yields CASSQRTGGITDTQYF.

Ten or more counts support this clonotype. V and J are TRBV12-3 or TRBV12-4 and TRBJ2-6; no firm D call. V dropped 8 bases and J dropped 0 bases, with 8 bases sitting between them. This CDR3 contains 14 residues. The CDR3 DNA sequence: TGTGCCAGCCGACTCAACTCTGGGGCCAACGTCCTGACTTTC. Amino acids: CASRLNSGANVLTF.